The T cell receptor beta chain under discussion was sequenced for a study of blood T cell repertoires in COVID-19. Study-wide background: Researchers got acute and convalescent COVID-19 samples from the United States, Italy and Spain.

The germline CDR1 and CDR2 sequences are SGHRS and YFSETQ. The CDR3 consists of 14 residues. With regard to this clone: Sequence at one end of the junction differs from germline and may be a read error.

Authors' methods: Nucleated cell number was recorded as an estimate derived from reference gene primer amplification. Sequenced by immunoSEQ multiplex PCR; TCRdb stores in-frame clones only, minus some. The DNA gave D and trimming, while V, J and clone size come from that table. Among approximately 99,000 clones, less than 85% were seen once, and the ten largest hold around a sixth. This TCR was sampled from a woman older than 75 with active or convalescent COVID-19. Specimen: peripheral blood. V gene TRBV5-1 combines with J gene TRBJ2-7; 10 positions match TRBD1. The CDR3 nucleotides are TGTGCCAGCAGCTGGGGACAGGGGAACGACGAGCAGTACTTC. Amino acid sequence: CASSWGQGNDEQYF.